The 29 T cell receptor beta chains below come from one sample, sequenced in a study of human T cells and chemical hapten exposure (dated by TCRdb to the early 2020s). Interpreted using the paper, the time point label stands for: patch test 1, 2 weeks after DPC sensitization. This sample's treatment or condition label indicates: therapeutic diphenylcyclopropenone sensitization with weekly scalp DPC. The library was generated by RACE. The sequencer listed for this sample is NextSeq 500. The raw public data were reprocessed by TCRdb itself: fastp quality trimming at Q25, MiXCR clonotype calling, in-frame beta chains only. All rows with the same CDR3 protein become a single entry with the most common DNA and genes. This sample is represented by around 300,000 distinct CDR3 sequences; around 7% of them were singletons. About 8% of the sample goes to the ten largest clones. The sample here was whole blood, taken in connection with sensitization to the hapten diphenylcyclopropenone (DPC). The receptors were sampled from a woman between 18 and 29 years old with alopecia areata. Some clones in this sample may be carry-over from other donors' samples.

The chain combines TRBV7-9 with TRBJ2-5, with D possibly TRBD2 on 6 matching bases. V shed 5 bases and J shed 1 base, with 14 bases lying between them. The CDR3 runs 15 residues. Germline CDR1 is SEHNR and CDR2 is FQNEAQ (reference sequence). The DNA for the CDR3 is TGTGCCAGCAGCCCCGAGGGGCGGGGCCAAGAGACCCAGTACTTC. Residues: CASSPEGRGQETQYF.

V gene TRBV2 combines with J gene TRBJ2-5; TRBD1 matches at 7 bases. Per germline, CDR1 SNHLY and CDR2 FYNNEI. The CDR3 consists of 13 residues. Trimming removed 8 bases from V and 7 bases from J; junction bases left unmatched: 10. CDR3 residues: CASRQGIQGTQYF. DNA for the CDR3: TGTGCCAGCCGACAGGGAATTCAGGGGACCCAGTACTTC.

This clonotype was recorded at least ten times. V gene TRBV27 combines with J gene TRBJ2-2; 14 bases match TRBD2. Germline loops: CDR1 MNHEY, CDR2 SMNVEV (reference sequence). V shed 8 bases and J 6 bases; nucleotides not matched to a gene: 8. This CDR3 is built from 16 residues. The CDR3 DNA follows: TGTGCCAGCTATCCGGGACTAGCGGGGGTGGCCGGGGAGCTGTTTTTT. It specifies CASYPGLAGVAGELFF.

This clonotype was recorded a few times. This chain connects TRBV29-1 to TRBJ1-2, with D possibly TRBD1 on 5 matching bases. Germline V CDR1 and CDR2: SQVTM, ANQGSEA. V was pared by 7 bases and J by 2 bases, with 20 bases between. CDR3 size: 15 residues. The CDR3 here is CSAGGADSTNYGYTF. CDR3 nucleotides: TGCAGCGCCGGGGGAGCGGACTCTACCAACTATGGCTACACCTTC.

The chain uses TRBV7-2 and TRBJ2-1; D unresolved. This CDR3 is built from 12 residues. CDR1 and CDR2 (germline): SGHTA, FQGNSA. V was pared by 5 bases and J by 10 bases, with 12 bases between. CDR3 region: CASSPRREEQFF. CDR3 bases: TGTGCCAGCAGCCCGAGAAGAGAAGAGCAGTTCTTC.

The chain carries TRBV14 and TRBJ1-1; D gene ambiguous. The V gene's germline CDR1 is SGHDN and CDR2 FVKESK. Between the trimmed V and J ends, which lost 0 bases and 7 bases, there was a span of 12 bases. This CDR3 region has 14 residues. The CDR3 DNA reads as TGTGCCAGCAGCCAAGACGCGACCTTGAGTGAAGCTTTCTTT. Encoded protein: CASSQDATLSEAFF.

This clonotype has a count of ten or more. The chain carries TRBV12-3 or TRBV12-4 and TRBJ2-3, with 14 bases lining up with TRBD2. The CDR3 has 16 amino acids. The junction had 5 bases not matched to a gene; V was cut back by 7 bases and J by 2 bases. The chain's CDR3 is CASTPGLAGDTDTQYF. DNA for the CDR3: TGTGCCAGCACTCCGGGACTAGCGGGGGACACAGATACGCAGTATTTT.

This clonotype was counted many times. The chain uses TRBV11-3 and TRBJ2-1, with D maybe TRBD1 (6 bases). The germline V gene has CDR1 SGHNT and CDR2 YENEEA. There are 14 residues in the CDR3. The V end lost 2 bases, the J end lost 5 bases, and 10 bases lay between the germline ends. The DNA for the CDR3 is TGTGCCAGCAGCTTAACCGGGACACACAATGAGCAGTTCTTC. The encoded protein is CASSLTGTHNEQFF.

This clonotype was recorded a few times. This rearrangement joins TRBV5-4 to TRBJ2-1, with 8 bases aligning to TRBD1. The CDR3 extends over 15 amino acids. Per the germline V gene, CDR1 is SGHNT and CDR2 is YYREEE (reference sequence). Trimming at V came to 5 bases and at J to 1 base, leaving 5 bases not matched to a gene. CDR3 in amino acids: CASSSRDRSYNEQFF. The CDR3 nucleotides are TGTGCCAGCAGTAGCCGGGACAGGTCCTACAATGAGCAGTTCTTC.

Only a few counts were recorded for this clonotype. The V call is TRBV4-1, the J call TRBJ1-2; the match to TRBD1 covers 8 bases. Looked up from germline, CDR1 is MGHRA and CDR2 is YSYEKL. The CDR3 covers 15 residues. The V segment lost 4 bases and the J segment 2 bases; nucleotides outside the gene matches: 6. The CDR3 here is CASSPTGGQNYGYTF. CDR3 in DNA: TGCGCCAGCAGCCCCACAGGGGGGCAGAACTATGGCTACACCTTC.

The rearrangement uses TRBV4-3 and TRBJ1-1; a weak D match, TRBD1 (5 bases). V was shortened by 0 bases and J by 4 bases, with 12 bases between the two germline ends. This CDR3 comprises 15 residues. CDR1 is LGHNA, CDR2 YSLEER, per germline. CDR3 protein: CASSQDYVGGTEAFF. The DNA for the CDR3 is TGCGCCAGCAGCCAAGATTACGTCGGGGGCACTGAAGCTTTCTTT.

This clonotype was seen only once. The V and J genes are TRBV12-3 or TRBV12-4 and TRBJ2-3; D unresolved. The length of the CDR3 is 17 residues. V shed 1 base and J shed 1 base, with 15 bases lying between them. CDR3 sequence: CASSLVPGTHGTDTQYF. CDR3 DNA: TGTGCCAGCAGTTTAGTGCCTGGAACTCACGGCACAGATACGCAGTATTTT.

V is TRBV10-3 and J is TRBJ1-1; D remains ambiguous. The germline V gene has CDR1 ENHRY and CDR2 SYGVKD. Trimming shortened V by 5 bases and J by 4 bases, and 14 bases separated the two germline ends. There are 14 residues in the CDR3. CDR3 loop: CAISREPGGTEAFF. CDR3 DNA sequence: TGTGCCATCAGTCGGGAGCCTGGAGGCACTGAAGCTTTCTTT.

This clonotype was seen a handful of times. The chain has TRBV7-9 and TRBJ1-1; 9 positions agree with TRBD1. Trimming cost V 4 bases and J 6 bases; bases outside gene matches: 9. There are 15 residues in the CDR3. The germline V gene has CDR1 SEHNR and CDR2 FQNEAQ (reference sequence). CDR3 nucleotide sequence: TGTGCCAGCAGCTCGCCGGGACAGGGAATGGCTGAAGCTTTCTTT. Encoded protein: CASSSPGQGMAEAFF.

This clonotype showed up many times. The V gene is TRBV20-1, the J gene TRBJ2-1; D possibly corresponds to TRBD2 (6 bases). CDR1 is DFQATT, CDR2 SNEGSKA, per germline (reference sequence). This CDR3 has 15 amino acids. V was cut by 0 bases and J by 4 bases, with 13 bases left in between. This CDR3 reads CSARERGADYNEQFF. The CDR3 DNA follows: TGCAGTGCTAGAGAGCGCGGGGCGGATTACAATGAGCAGTTCTTC.

The chain links TRBV2 to TRBJ2-4; TRBD1 matches at 8 bases. The germline V gene encodes CDR1 SNHLY and CDR2 FYNNEI. This CDR3 has 19 amino acids. The junction had 14 bases not matched to a gene; V was cut back by 4 bases and J by 0 bases. This CDR3 is CASSGVQGVATVAKNIQYF. The CDR3, as DNA: TGTGCCAGCAGTGGAGTACAGGGGGTCGCGACCGTAGCCAAAAACATTCAGTACTTC.

This clonotype was counted at least ten times. This sequence joins TRBV6-5 and TRBJ1-2; D ambiguous. Germline CDR1 and CDR2: MNHEY and SVGAGI. Trimming stripped 10 bases from V and 3 bases from J, with 15 bases between. The CDR3 totals 13 residues. In DNA form, the CDR3 reads TGTGCCACCCGGGAGGCTACAGACTATGGCTACACCTTC. Its protein is CATREATDYGYTF.

At least ten counts were recorded for this clonotype. This chain links TRBV18 with TRBJ1-2, with TRBD1 as a possible D gene (5 bases). The germline gives CDR1 KGHSH, CDR2 LQKENI. V was shortened by 10 bases and J by 6 bases, with 18 bases between the two germline ends. This CDR3 region has 13 residues. CDR3: CATNPGTIHGYTF. CDR3 sequence (DNA): TGTGCCACCAACCCCGGGACTATCCATGGCTACACCTTC.

This clonotype was found many times. The chain recombines TRBV20-1 with TRBJ2-3, with 14 bases that match TRBD2. The CDR3 covers 17 residues. With V trimmed by 5 bases and J by 1 base, 8 bases remained unmatched. Germline CDR1 is DFQATT and CDR2 is SNEGSKA (reference sequence). The DNA of the CDR3 is TGCAGTGCTCCGCCCCCGACTAGCGGGGGGGGCACAGATACGCAGTATTTT. Residues: CSAPPPTSGGGTDTQYF.

This clonotype was recorded a few times. The J gene is TRBJ1-3, the V gene TRBV7-8; 8 nucleotides agree with TRBD1. V was pared by 3 bases and J by 2 bases, with 6 bases of the junction left unmatched. In germline, CDR1 is SGHVS, CDR2 FQNEAQ. This CDR3 is built from 16 residues. The CDR3 here is CASSFSQGGTGNTIYF. The CDR3 region has the DNA TGTGCCAGCAGCTTCTCACAGGGGGGCACTGGAAACACCATATATTTT.

There are many counts of this clonotype. The chain joins TRBV3-1 to TRBJ2-3; D remains unclear. The CDR3 totals 14 residues. Looked up from germline, CDR1 is LGHDT and CDR2 is YNNKEL (reference sequence). Trimming took off 0 bases at V and 8 bases at J, with 12 bases between the two ends. The CDR3 DNA reads as TGTGCCAGCAGCCAAGAGCCTACAGTGCGTACGCAGTATTTT. Residues: CASSQEPTVRTQYF.

Only a few counts were recorded for this clonotype. The rearrangement joins TRBV3-1 to TRBJ2-6, with D possibly matching TRBD1 (5 bases). V lost 3 bases and J 3 bases, leaving 15 bases between the germline ends. The CDR3 loop spans 17 amino acids. Per the germline V gene, CDR1 is LGHDT and CDR2 is YNNKEL (reference sequence). The CDR3 nucleotides are TGTGCCAGCAGCCATTCGTTCAGGGTTGGTGGGGCCAACGTCCTGACTTTC. Its translation is CASSHSFRVGGANVLTF.

The J gene is TRBJ1-6, the V gene TRBV7-6; D possibly corresponds to TRBD1 (6 bases). CDR3 length: 15 residues. V was cut by 5 bases and J by 8 bases, with 16 bases left in between. The germline CDR1 and CDR2 sequences are SGHVS and FNYEAQ. Here the CDR3 DNA reads TGTGCCAGCAGCCTCGCTCCAGGGGACTATTCACCCCTCCACTTT. This sequence encodes CASSLAPGDYSPLHF.

This clonotype was recorded at least ten times. This chain links TRBV24-1 with TRBJ2-3; D unclear. The V gene lost 0 bases and the J gene lost 1 base, with 7 bases spanning the gap. CDR1 is KGHDR and CDR2 is SFDVKD in the germline V gene. This CDR3 has 15 residues. The CDR3 nucleotides are TGTGCCACCAGTGATTTGGGGTCTGGCACAGATACGCAGTATTTT. Amino acids: CATSDLGSGTDTQYF.

Turning to this clonotype: Given a much more abundant clone one base away, this may be a read error. The genes are TRBV12-3 or TRBV12-4 and TRBJ2-7; no clear D gene. CDR3 length: 13 residues. Trimming pared 7 bases from V and 9 bases from J, leaving 19 bases between. The CDR3 DNA reads TGTGCCAGCACTAGAAGTCTGAATAGTGTGCAGTACTTC. Protein product: CASTRSLNSVQYF.

A few counts support this clonotype. The chain is built from TRBV7-9 and TRBJ2-3; a possible D gene is TRBD2 (5 bases). This CDR3 spans 14 amino acids. The germline V gene has CDR1 SEHNR and CDR2 FQNEAQ (reference sequence). V shed 4 bases and J shed 2 bases, with 10 bases lying between them. Written as DNA, the CDR3 is TGTGCCAGCAGCTCCCCCGGGATCACAGATACGCAGTATTTT. This translates into CASSSPGITDTQYF.

This clonotype was seen many times. The rearrangement joins TRBV7-2 to TRBJ2-1; no clear D gene. The CDR3 loop spans 13 amino acids. Germline loops: CDR1 SGHTA, CDR2 FQGNSA. V gave up 6 bases and J gave up 0 bases, with 6 bases separating them. This chain's CDR3 is CASRESSYNEQFF. For the CDR3, the DNA is TGTGCCAGCAGAGAGAGCTCCTACAATGAGCAGTTCTTC. The variable domain in full, with the rest retrieved from reference TRBV7-2 and TRBJ2-1, is GAGVSQSPSNKVTEKGKDVELRCDPISGHTALYWYRQSLGQGLEFLIYFQGNSAPDKSGLPSDRFSAERTGGSVSTLTIQRTQQEDSAVYLCASRESSYNEQFFGPGTRLTVL.

This chain connects TRBV10-3 to TRBJ2-7; D is ambiguous. The CDR3 spans 12 residues. Per germline, CDR1 ENHRY and CDR2 SYGVKD. With 3 bases removed from V and 3 bases from J, the gap between germline ends came to 6 bases. The CDR3 spells CAISEPDYEQYF. The CDR3 DNA reads TGTGCCATCAGTGAACCCGACTACGAGCAGTACTTC.

This clonotype was found many times. The V call is TRBV6-5, the J call TRBJ2-7; TRBD1 is a possible D gene (6 bases). Germline V gives CDR1 MNHEY, CDR2 SVGAGI. The CDR3 sequence is 13 residues long. With 6 bases removed from V and 3 bases from J, the gap between germline ends came to 12 bases. CDR3 protein: CASRRGQNYEQYF. As DNA, the CDR3 is TGTGCCAGCAGACGCGGACAGAACTACGAGCAGTACTTC.